This T cell receptor beta chain was sequenced for a study of CXCR3-negative and CXCR3-positive naive CD8 T cells. Germline V gene sequence: CDR1 SGHTA, CDR2 FQGNSA. CDR3 size: 15 residues. Findings and caveats of the study: More hydrophobic TRB CDR3s occurred in CXCR3-positive than in CXCR3-negative naive cells.

Each TRB cDNA library was prepared by 5' RACE (with UMI labels). TCRdb reprocessed the 5' RACE reads and reports one entry per CDR3 protein, with no DNA. The sample spans around 5,000 distinct CDR3 sequences; the ten largest clones claim over 1.1%. According to its frequency, this clonotype is medium-sized (0.01 to 0.1%). Its specificity is not known. Within the CD8+ T cell compartment, naive cells were CD45RO-CCR7+CD27+CD95-. The chain carries TRBV7-2 and TRBJ1-2; checking the TCRdb D call of TRBD1 is not possible without DNA. The receptor was derived from a human donor in good health. Some clones in this sample may be carry-over from other donors' samples. The material sequenced was naive CXCR3+ CD8+ T cells from blood. Subset meaning: CD45RO-CCR7+CD27+CD95- naive CD8+ T cells expressing CXCR3 (TNR3+). The CDR3 sequence is CASSLAETGDYGYTF. Using reference TRBV7-2 and TRBJ1-2 for the parts outside the CDR3, the full variable domain is GAGVSQSPSNKVTEKGKDVELRCDPISGHTALYWYRQSLGQGLEFLIYFQGNSAPDKSGLPSDRFSAERTGGSVSTLTIQRTQQEDSAVYLCASSLAETGDYGYTFGSGTRLTVV.